This TCR beta chain was found in a study of blood T cell repertoires in COVID-19. Study background: Sites across the United States, Italy and Spain contributed samples from acute and convalescent COVID-19. Sources were T cells, B-cell-depleted T cells, or PBMCs; the material itself was cDNA or gDNA.

In germline, CDR1 is SGHDT, CDR2 YYEEEE. Trimming at V came to 3 bases and at J to 0 bases, leaving 2 bases not matched to a gene. CDR3 length: 15 residues. Original processing notes: Reference gene primer amplification gave nucleated cell count estimates. The assay was immunoSEQ multiplex PCR, and TCRdb's table has in-frame clones only and misses some. V, J and clone size reflect that table, while D and trimming were determined from the DNA. This sample carries about 240,000 clones, about four fifths of them seen once, and the ten largest clones take more than 1.5%. The chain uses TRBV5-6 and TRBJ2-1, with 8 bases aligning to TRBD1. Sequenced sample: peripheral blood. The sequence came from a man aged 30-40 years who had recovered from COVID-19. The CDR3 DNA reads TGTGCCAGCAGCTCCGACAGGGGCTCCTACAATGAGCAGTTCTTC. It specifies CASSSDRGSYNEQFF.